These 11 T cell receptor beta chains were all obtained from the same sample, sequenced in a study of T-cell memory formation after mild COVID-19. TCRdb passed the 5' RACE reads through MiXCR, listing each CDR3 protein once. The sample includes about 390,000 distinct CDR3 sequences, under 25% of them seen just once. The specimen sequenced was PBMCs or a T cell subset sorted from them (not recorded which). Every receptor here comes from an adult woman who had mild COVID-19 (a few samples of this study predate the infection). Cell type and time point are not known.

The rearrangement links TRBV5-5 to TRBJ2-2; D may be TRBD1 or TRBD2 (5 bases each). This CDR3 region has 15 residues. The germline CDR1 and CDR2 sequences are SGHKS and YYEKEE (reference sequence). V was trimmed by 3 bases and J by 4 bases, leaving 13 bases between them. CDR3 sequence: CASSWGRSPTGELFF. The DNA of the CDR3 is TGTGCCAGCAGCTGGGGACGGAGCCCCACCGGGGAGCTGTTTTTT.

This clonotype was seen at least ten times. In DNA, the CDR3 is TGTGCCAGCAGCTCCCGGACAGCCAGCTCTGGAAACACCATATATTTT. Residues: CASSSRTASSGNTIYF. The V call is TRBV11-2, the J call TRBJ1-3; D is possibly TRBD1 (6 bases). CDR1 is SGHAT and CDR2 is FQNNGV in the germline V gene. This CDR3 is 16 amino acids long. The V and J ends lost 4 bases and 0 bases respectively, with 13 bases between them.

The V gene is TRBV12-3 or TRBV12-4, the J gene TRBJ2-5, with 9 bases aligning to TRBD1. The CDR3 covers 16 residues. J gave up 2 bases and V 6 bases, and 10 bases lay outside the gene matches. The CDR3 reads CASSLDRGFMQETQYF. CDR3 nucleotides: TGTGCCAGCAGCCTGGACAGGGGTTTTATGCAAGAGACCCAGTACTTC.

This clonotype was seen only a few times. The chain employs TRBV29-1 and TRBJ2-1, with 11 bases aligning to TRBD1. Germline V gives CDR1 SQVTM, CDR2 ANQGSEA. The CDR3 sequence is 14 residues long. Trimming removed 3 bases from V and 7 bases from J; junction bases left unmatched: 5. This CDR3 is CSVDRTGGKNEQFF. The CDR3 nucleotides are TGCAGCGTTGACAGGACAGGGGGCAAAAATGAGCAGTTCTTC.

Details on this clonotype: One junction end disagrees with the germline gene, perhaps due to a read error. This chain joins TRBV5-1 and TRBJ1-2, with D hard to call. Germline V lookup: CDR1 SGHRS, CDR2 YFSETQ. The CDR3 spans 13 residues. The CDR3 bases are TGCTCCAGCAGCACGCCGGGAGCCCTTGGCTACACCTTC. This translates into CSSSTPGALGYTF.

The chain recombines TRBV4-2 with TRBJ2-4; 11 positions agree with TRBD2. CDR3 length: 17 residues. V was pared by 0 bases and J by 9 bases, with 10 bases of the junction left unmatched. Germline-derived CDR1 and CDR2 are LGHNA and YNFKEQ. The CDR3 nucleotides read TGTGCCAGCAGCCAAGAGAATAGCGGGGGGGGTCAATCCATTCAGTACTTC. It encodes CASSQENSGGGQSIQYF.

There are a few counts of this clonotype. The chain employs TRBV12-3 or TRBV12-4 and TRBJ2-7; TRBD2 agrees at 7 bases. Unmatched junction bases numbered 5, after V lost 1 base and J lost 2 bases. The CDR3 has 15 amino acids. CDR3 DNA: TGTGCCAGCAGTTTAGGCGGGGGACTTCCCTACGAGCAGTACTTC. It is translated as CASSLGGGLPYEQYF.

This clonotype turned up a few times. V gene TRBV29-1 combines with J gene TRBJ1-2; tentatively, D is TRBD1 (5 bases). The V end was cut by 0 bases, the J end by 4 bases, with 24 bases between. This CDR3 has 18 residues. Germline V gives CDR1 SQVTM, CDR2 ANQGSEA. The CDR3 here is CSVEESKTGHWGLYGYTF. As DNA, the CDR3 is TGCAGCGTTGAAGAGAGTAAGACTGGACACTGGGGACTCTATGGCTACACCTTC.

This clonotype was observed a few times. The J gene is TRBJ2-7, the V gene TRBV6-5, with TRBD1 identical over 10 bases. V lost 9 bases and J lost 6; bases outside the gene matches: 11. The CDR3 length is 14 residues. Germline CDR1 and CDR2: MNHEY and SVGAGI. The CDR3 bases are TGTGCCAGTGAGCCGGGACAGGGGTGGGGCGAGCAGTACTTC. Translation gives CASEPGQGWGEQYF.

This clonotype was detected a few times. Here the CDR3 DNA reads TGCAGCGTTGTTTCGGGGACAGGCTCCTACGAGCAGTACTTC. Its protein product is CSVVSGTGSYEQYF. The rearrangement uses TRBV29-1 and TRBJ2-7, with 8 bases aligning to TRBD1. The trim removed 4 bases at V and 0 bases at J, leaving 5 bases unmatched. The CDR3 is 14 amino acids. Germline V gene lookup returns CDR1 SQVTM and CDR2 ANQGSEA.

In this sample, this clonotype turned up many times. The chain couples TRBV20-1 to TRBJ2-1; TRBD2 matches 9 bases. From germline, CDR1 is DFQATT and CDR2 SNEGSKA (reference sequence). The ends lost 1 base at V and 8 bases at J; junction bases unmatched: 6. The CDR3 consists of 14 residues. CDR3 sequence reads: CSARGSGGIYEQFF. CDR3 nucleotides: TGCAGTGCTAGAGGTAGCGGGGGTATCTATGAGCAGTTCTTC.